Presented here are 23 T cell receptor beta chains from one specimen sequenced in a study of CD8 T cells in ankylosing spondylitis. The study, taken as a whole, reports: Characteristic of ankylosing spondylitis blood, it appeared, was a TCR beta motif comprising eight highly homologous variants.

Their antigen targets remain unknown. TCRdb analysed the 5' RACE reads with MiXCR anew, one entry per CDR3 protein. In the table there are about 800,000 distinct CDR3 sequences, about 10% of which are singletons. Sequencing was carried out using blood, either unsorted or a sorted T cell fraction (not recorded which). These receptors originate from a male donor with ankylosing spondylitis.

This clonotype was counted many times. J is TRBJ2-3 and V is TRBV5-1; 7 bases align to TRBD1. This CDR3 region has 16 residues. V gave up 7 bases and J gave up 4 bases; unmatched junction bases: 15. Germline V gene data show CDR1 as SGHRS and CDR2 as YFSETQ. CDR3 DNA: TGCGCCAGCCTGAGGACAGGCCGATTACCTCCAGATACGCAGTATTTT. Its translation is CASLRTGRLPPDTQYF.

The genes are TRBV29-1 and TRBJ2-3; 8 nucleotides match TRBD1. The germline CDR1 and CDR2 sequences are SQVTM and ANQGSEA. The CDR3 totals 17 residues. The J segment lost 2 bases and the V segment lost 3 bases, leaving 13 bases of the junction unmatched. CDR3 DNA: TGCAGCGTTGAGTTTATTCGGACAGGGCTACTCACAGATACGCAGTATTTT. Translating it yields CSVEFIRTGLLTDTQYF.

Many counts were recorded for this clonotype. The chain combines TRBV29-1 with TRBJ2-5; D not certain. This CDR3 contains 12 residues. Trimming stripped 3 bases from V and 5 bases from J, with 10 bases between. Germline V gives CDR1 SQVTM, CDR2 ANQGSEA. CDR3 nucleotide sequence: TGCAGCGTTGAGAGTCCGCGGGAGACCCAGTACTTC. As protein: CSVESPRETQYF.

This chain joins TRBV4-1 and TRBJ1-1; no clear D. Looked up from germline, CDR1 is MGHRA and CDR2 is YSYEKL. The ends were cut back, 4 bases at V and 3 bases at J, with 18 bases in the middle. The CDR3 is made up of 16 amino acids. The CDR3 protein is CASSPTPLRWDTEAFF. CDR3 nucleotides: TGCGCCAGCAGCCCTACTCCATTGCGATGGGACACTGAAGCTTTCTTT.

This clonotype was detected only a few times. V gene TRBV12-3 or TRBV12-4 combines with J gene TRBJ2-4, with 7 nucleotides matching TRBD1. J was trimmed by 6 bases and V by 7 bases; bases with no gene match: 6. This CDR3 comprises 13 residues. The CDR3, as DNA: TGTGCCAGCACCCGGGACAGAGGAAACATTCAGTACTTC. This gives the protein CASTRDRGNIQYF.

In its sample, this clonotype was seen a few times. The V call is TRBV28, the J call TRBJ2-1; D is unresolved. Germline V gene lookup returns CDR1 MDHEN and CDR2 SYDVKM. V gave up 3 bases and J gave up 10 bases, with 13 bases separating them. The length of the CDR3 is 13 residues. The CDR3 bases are TGTGCCAGCAGTTTGGTCGGAGCGTGGGAGCAGTTCTTC. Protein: CASSLVGAWEQFF.

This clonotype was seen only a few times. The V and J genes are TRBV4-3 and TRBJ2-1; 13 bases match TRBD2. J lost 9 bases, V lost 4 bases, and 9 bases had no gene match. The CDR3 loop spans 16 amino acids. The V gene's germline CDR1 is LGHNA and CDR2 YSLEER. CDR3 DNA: TGCGCCAGCAGCCCCCGACCGACTAGCGGGAGGAGTGAGCAGTTCTTC. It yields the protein CASSPRPTSGRSEQFF.

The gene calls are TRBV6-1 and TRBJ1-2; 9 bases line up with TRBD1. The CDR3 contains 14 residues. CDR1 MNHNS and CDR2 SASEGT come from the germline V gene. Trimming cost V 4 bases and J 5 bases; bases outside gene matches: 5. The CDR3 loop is CASSVGTGTYGYTF. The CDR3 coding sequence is TGTGCCAGCAGTGTCGGGACAGGGACATATGGCTACACCTTC.

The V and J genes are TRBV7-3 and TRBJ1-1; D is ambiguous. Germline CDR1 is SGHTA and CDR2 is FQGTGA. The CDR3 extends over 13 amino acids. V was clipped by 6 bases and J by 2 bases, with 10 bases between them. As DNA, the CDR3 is TGTGCCAGCAGAGCGGAAACCAACACTGAAGCTTTCTTT. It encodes CASRAETNTEAFF. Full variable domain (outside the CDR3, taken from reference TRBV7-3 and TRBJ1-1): GAGVSQTPSNKVTEKGKYVELRCDPISGHTALYWYRQSLGQGPEFLIYFQGTGAADDSGLPNDRFFAVRPEGSVSTLKIQRTERGDSAVYLCASRAETNTEAFFGQGTRLTVV.

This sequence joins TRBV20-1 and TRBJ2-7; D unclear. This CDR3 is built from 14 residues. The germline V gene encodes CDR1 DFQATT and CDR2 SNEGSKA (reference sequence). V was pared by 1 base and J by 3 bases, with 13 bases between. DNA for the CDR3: TGCAGTGCTAGAGGCAGCGCAGTCCTCTACGAGCAGTACTTC. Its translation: CSARGSAVLYEQYF.

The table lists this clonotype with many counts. The DNA for the CDR3 is TGCAGTGCCCGAACACAGGGACAAGAGACCCAGTACTTC. It codes for CSARTQGQETQYF. V usage is TRBV20-1 and J usage is TRBJ2-5; tentatively, D is TRBD1 (6 bases). V gave up 6 bases and J gave up 2 bases, with 13 bases separating them. Germline CDR1 DFQATT, CDR2 SNEGSKA (reference sequence). The CDR3 sequence is 13 residues long.

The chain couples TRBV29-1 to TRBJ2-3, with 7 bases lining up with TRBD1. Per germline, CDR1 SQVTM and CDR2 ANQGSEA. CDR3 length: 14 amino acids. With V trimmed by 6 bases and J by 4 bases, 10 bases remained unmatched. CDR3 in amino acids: CSVVGQDGPDTQYF. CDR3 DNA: TGCAGCGTAGTAGGACAGGATGGGCCAGATACGCAGTATTTT.

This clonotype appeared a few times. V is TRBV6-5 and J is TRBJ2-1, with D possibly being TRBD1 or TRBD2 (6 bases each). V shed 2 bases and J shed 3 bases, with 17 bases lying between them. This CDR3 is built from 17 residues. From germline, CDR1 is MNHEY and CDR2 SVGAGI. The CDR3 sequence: CASSYLGGGGDYNEQFF. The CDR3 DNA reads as TGTGCCAGCAGTTACCTGGGGGGCGGCGGGGACTACAATGAGCAGTTCTTC.

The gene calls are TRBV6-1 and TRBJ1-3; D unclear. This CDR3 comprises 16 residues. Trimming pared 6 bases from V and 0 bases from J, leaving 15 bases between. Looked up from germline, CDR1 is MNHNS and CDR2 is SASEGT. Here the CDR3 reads CASSSADARSGNTIYF. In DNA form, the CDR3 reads TGTGCCAGCAGCAGCGCCGACGCGCGCTCTGGAAACACCATATATTTT.

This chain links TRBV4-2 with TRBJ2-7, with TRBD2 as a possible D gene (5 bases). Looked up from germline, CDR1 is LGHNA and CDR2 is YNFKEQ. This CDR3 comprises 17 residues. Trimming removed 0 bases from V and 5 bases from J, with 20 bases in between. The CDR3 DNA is TGTGCCAGCAGCCAAGATCTCCCTGGCGCGGGCGTGGACGAGCAGTACTTC. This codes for CASSQDLPGAGVDEQYF.

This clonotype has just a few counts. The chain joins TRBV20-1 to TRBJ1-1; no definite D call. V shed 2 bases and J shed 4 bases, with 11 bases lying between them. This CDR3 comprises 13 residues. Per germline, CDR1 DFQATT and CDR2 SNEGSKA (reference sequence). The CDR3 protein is CSARRTSSTEAFF. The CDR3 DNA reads TGCAGTGCTAGACGGACGTCAAGCACTGAAGCTTTCTTT.

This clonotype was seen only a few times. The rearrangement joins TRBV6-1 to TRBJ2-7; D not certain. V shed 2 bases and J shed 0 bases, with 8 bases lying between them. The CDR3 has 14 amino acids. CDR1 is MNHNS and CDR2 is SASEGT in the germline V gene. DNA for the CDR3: TGTGCCAGCAGTGAAAATCTGTCCTCCTACGAGCAGTACTTC. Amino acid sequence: CASSENLSSYEQYF.

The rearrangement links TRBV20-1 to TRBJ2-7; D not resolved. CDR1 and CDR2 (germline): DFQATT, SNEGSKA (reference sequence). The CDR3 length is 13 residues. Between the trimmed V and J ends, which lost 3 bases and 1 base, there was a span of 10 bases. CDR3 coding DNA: TGCAGTGCTAGGATACGGGTATCCTACGAGCAGTACTTC. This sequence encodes CSARIRVSYEQYF.

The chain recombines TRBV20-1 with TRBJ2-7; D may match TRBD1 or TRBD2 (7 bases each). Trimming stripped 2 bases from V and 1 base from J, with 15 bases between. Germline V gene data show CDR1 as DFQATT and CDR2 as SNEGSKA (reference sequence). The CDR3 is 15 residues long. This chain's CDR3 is CSARHPQGGSYEQYF. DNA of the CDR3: TGCAGTGCTAGACACCCCCAGGGGGGGTCCTACGAGCAGTACTTC.

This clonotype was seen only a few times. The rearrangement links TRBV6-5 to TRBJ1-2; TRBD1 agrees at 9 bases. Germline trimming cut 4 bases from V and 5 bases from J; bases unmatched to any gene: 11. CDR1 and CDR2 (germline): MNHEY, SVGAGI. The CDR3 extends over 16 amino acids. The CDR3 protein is CASSLDSPDRGYGYTF. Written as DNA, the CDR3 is TGTGCCAGCAGTTTAGATTCCCCGGACAGGGGATATGGCTACACCTTC.

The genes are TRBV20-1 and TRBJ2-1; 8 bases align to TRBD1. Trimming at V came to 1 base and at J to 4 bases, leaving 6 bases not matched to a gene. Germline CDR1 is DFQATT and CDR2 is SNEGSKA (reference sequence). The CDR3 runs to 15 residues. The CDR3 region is CSARGQGLRYNEQFF. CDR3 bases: TGCAGTGCTAGAGGACAGGGGCTTCGGTACAATGAGCAGTTCTTC.

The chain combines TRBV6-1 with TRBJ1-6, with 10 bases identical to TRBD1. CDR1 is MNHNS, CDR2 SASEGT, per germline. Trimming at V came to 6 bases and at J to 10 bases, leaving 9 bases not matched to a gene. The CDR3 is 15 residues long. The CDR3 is CASRKGQGIESPLHF. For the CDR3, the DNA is TGTGCCAGCAGAAAGGGACAGGGGATAGAGTCACCCCTCCACTTT.

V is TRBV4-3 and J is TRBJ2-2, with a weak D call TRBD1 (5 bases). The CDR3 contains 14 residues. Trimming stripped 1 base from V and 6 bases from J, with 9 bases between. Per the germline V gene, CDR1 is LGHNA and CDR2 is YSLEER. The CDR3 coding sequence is TGCGCCAGCAGCCAAGTCCTCAGGGCCGGGGAGCTGTTTTTT. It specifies CASSQVLRAGELFF.